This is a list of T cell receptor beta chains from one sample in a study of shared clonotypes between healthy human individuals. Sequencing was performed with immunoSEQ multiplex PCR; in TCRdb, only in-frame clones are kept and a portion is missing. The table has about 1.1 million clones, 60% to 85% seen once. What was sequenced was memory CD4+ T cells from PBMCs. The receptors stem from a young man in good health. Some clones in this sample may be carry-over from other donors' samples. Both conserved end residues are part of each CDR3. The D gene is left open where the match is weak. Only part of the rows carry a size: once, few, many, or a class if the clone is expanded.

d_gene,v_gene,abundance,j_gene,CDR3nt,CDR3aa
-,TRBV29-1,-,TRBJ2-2,TGCAGCGTCGGACCCGGGGGTGTCGGGGAGCTGTTTTTT,CSVGPGGVGELFF
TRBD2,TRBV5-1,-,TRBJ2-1,TGCGCCAGCAGTTCTCTAGCGGGAGAGGGCAATGAGCAGTTCTTC,CASSSLAGEGNEQFF
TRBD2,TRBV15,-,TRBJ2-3,TGTGCCACCAGCAGAGCTGGGACTAGCGGGCTGGATACGCAGTATTTT,CATSRAGTSGLDTQYF
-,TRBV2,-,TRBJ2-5,TGTGCCAGCAGGGGATCAAAAGAGACCCAGTACTTC,CASRGSKETQYF
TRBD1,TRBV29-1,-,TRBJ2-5,TGCAGCGGTGTTACAGGGGAGGAGACCCAGTACTTC,CSGVTGEETQYF
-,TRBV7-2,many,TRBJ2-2,TGTGCCAGCAGTCTAACCAGGGTTTCGAACACCGGGGAGCTGTTTTTT,CASSLTRVSNTGELFF
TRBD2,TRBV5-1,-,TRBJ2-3,TGCGCCAGCAGCCTTATAGCGGGAGCAGGCACAGATACGCAGTATTTT,CASSLIAGAGTDTQYF
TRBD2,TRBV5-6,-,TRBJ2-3,TGTGCCAGCAGTACCACGATAGCGGGAGGGGTTGGGGATACGCAGTATTTT,CASSTTIAGGVGDTQYF
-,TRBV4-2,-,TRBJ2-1,TGTGCCAGCAGCAGGGGGCCGGAGGGCTACAATGAGCAGTTCTTC,CASSRGPEGYNEQFF
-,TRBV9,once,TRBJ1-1,TGTGCCAGCAGCGTAGGCCGAATAGACACTGAAGCTTTCTTT,CASSVGRIDTEAFF
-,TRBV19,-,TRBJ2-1,TGTGCCAGTAGTATCCGGGACGTTCCCTACAATGAGCAGTTCTTC,CASSIRDVPYNEQFF
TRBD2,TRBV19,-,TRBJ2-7,TGTGCCAGTAGTACCCCGGGACTAGCTAACGAGCAGTACTTC,CASSTPGLANEQYF
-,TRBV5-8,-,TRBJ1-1,TGTGCCAGCAGACTCCCCGAACGTCAAGCTTTCTTT,CASRLPERQAFF
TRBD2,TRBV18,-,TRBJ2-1,TGTGCCAGCTCACCGGGACTAGCGGGTTCCTACAATGAGCAGTTCTTC,CASSPGLAGSYNEQFF
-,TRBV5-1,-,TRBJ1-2,TGCGCCAGCAGCTTGGATCTCGGAGCTCTCTATGGCTACACCTTC,CASSLDLGALYGYTF
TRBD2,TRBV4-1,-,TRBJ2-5,TGCGCCAGCAGCTTACGACTAGCGGGAGAGACCCAGTACTTC,CASSLRLAGETQYF
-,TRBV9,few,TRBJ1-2,TGTGCCAGCAGCGTAGGGGACTTCGGGACGGGCTACACCTTC,CASSVGDFGTGYTF
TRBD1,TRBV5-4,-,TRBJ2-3,TGTGCCAGCAGCCCCCGGGACAGCAGCACAGATACGCAGTATTTT,CASSPRDSSTDTQYF
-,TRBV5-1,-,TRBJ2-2,TGCGCCAGCAGCTTAAGGGTTAAGACCGGGGAGCTGTTTTTT,CASSLRVKTGELFF
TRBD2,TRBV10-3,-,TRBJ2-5,TGTGCCATCAGTGAGTCGGCTAGCGGAGGATCGGGGACCCAGTACTTC,CAISESASGGSGTQYF
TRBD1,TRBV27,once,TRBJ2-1,TGTGCCAGCAATTATCGAGGGGACAGGGGATATGAGCAGTTCTTC,CASNYRGDRGYEQFF
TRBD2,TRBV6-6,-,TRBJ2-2,TGTGCCAGCAGTTACGGGACTAGCGGTACCGGGGAGCTGTTTTTT,CASSYGTSGTGELFF
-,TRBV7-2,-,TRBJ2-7,TGTGCCAGCAGGGAGGGCCTTTGGTCCGAGCAGTACTTC,CASREGLWSEQYF